These 19 T cell receptor beta chains originate from one sample sequenced in a study of blood T cell repertoires in COVID-19. Assay used: immunoSEQ multiplex PCR; TCRdb lists only in-frame clones, some missing. The sample has about 360,000 clones, around 90% seen once. Input material: peripheral blood. These receptors all come from a human donor in a cohort sampled during active COVID-19.

The chain employs TRBV28 and TRBJ2-7; maybe TRBD2 (7 bases). Germline V lookup: CDR1 MDHEN, CDR2 SYDVKM. This CDR3 contains 14 residues. Trimming left V 7 bases short and J 7 bases short, with 20 bases between. In DNA, the CDR3 is TGTGCCAGCACAGGGGCGGCCGGGGGGTTTGAGCAGTACTTC. This sequence encodes CASTGAAGGFEQYF. Based on the CDR3 plus reference TRBV28 and TRBJ2-7, the full variable domain is DVKVTQSSRYLVKRTGEKVFLECVQDMDHENMFWYRQDPGLGLRLIYFSYDVKMKEKGDIPEGYSVSREKKERFSLILESASTNQTSMYLCASTGAAGGFEQYFGPGTRLTVT.

This chain connects TRBV6-5 to TRBJ1-5, with TRBD1 as a possible D gene (5 bases). From germline, CDR1 is MNHEY and CDR2 SVGAGI. CDR3 size: 14 residues. V was cut by 5 bases and J by 4 bases, with 12 bases left in between. As DNA, the CDR3 is TGTGCCAGCAGTCGGGGGTCAGTTAATCAGCCCCAGCATTTT. Translation: CASSRGSVNQPQHF.

The V and J genes are TRBV10-3 and TRBJ1-2, with 10 positions matching TRBD1. J was trimmed by 4 bases and V by 6 bases; bases with no gene match: 8. From germline, CDR1 is ENHRY and CDR2 SYGVKD. CDR3 size: 15 residues. CDR3: CAIRPGTGEFYGYTF. In DNA, the CDR3 is TGTGCCATCAGACCCGGGACAGGGGAGTTCTATGGCTACACCTTC.

The gene calls are TRBV19 and TRBJ2-1; D not certain. Germline CDR1 LNHDA, CDR2 SQIVND (reference sequence). The CDR3 is made up of 14 amino acids. Trimming removed 7 bases at V and 0 bases at J, with 10 bases between. The CDR3 coding sequence is TGTGCCAGTACTAGAGTCCCCTCCTACAATGAGCAGTTCTTC. Protein: CASTRVPSYNEQFF.

The CDR3 bases are TGTGCCAGTAGTACCCGTACAGGGGGTGCTCAGGACGAGCAGTACTTC. It codes for CASSTRTGGAQDEQYF. J is TRBJ2-7 and V is TRBV19; TRBD1 matches at 8 bases. Germline CDR1 and CDR2: LNHDA and SQIVND (reference sequence). The CDR3 extends over 16 amino acids. The trim removed 4 bases at V and 5 bases at J, leaving 13 bases unmatched.

The V gene is TRBV5-1, the J gene TRBJ2-5; 10 bases map to TRBD2. V shed 4 bases and J 1 base; nucleotides not matched to a gene: 7. Germline V gene data show CDR1 as SGHRS and CDR2 as YFSETQ. This CDR3 contains 16 residues. CDR3: CASSTLAGEIQETQYF. The CDR3 DNA follows: TGCGCCAGCAGCACCCTAGCGGGGGAAATCCAAGAGACCCAGTACTTC.

This clone was recorded only once. The rearrangement joins TRBV9 to TRBJ2-5; TRBD2 agrees at 10 bases. The CDR3 contains 15 residues. V lost 2 bases to trimming and J lost 2 bases; unmatched junction nucleotides: 3. From germline, CDR1 is SGDLS and CDR2 YYNGEE. The CDR3: CASSVTSGSQETQYF. The CDR3 DNA follows: TGTGCCAGCAGCGTGACTAGCGGGTCGCAAGAGACCCAGTACTTC.

This chain connects TRBV7-9 to TRBJ1-2, with 9 nucleotides matching TRBD1. J was trimmed by 1 base and V by 5 bases; bases with no gene match: 8. The CDR3 consists of 16 residues. CDR1 SEHNR and CDR2 FQNEAQ come from the germline V gene (reference sequence). The CDR3 nucleotides are TGTGCCAGCAGCGAGGGGACAGGGAGTCTTAACTATGGCTACACCTTC. Encoded protein: CASSEGTGSLNYGYTF. Together with reference TRBV7-9 and TRBJ1-2, the CDR3 gives the full variable domain: DTGVSQNPRHKITKRGQNVTFRCDPISEHNRLYWYRQTLGQGPEFLTYFQNEAQLEKSRLLSDRFSAERPKGSFSTLEIQRTEQGDSAMYLCASSEGTGSLNYGYTFGSGTRLTVV.

This chain joins TRBV6-2 or TRBV6-3 and TRBJ2-7, with TRBD2 identical over 13 bases. Per germline, CDR1 MNHEY and CDR2 SVGEGT. The length of the CDR3 is 18 residues. With 6 bases clipped from V and 7 bases from J, the junction kept 18 bases outside the gene matches. In DNA form, the CDR3 reads TGTGCCAGCAGCCCTCGGACTAGCGGGAGTAATAGGGCTATAGAGCAGTACTTC. This codes for CASSPRTSGSNRAIEQYF.

The rearrangement links TRBV3-1 (or the pseudogene TRBV3-2) to TRBJ2-2, with 10 bases identical to TRBD1. V was pared by 5 bases and J by 9 bases, with 12 bases of the junction left unmatched. The CDR3 is made up of 16 amino acids. Germline V gene sequence: CDR1 LGHDT, CDR2 YNNKEL (reference sequence). The CDR3 region has the DNA TGTGCCAGCAGCAATCCCGGGACAGGGGAACCGTGGGAGCTGTTTTTT. Translating gives CASSNPGTGEPWELFF.

J is TRBJ2-7 and V is TRBV2; 10 positions agree with TRBD1. CDR3 length: 13 amino acids. Germline CDR1 and CDR2: SNHLY and FYNNEI. J gave up 3 bases and V 8 bases, and 4 bases lay outside the gene matches. In DNA, the CDR3 is TGTGCCAGCCGGACAGGGGGGAACTACGAGCAGTACTTC. It specifies CASRTGGNYEQYF. The variable domain in full, completed from reference TRBV2 and TRBJ2-7, reads EPEVTQTPSHQVTQMGQEVILRCVPISNHLYFYWYRQILGQKVEFLVSFYNNEISEKSEIFDDQFSVERPDGSNFTLKIRSTKLEDSAMYFCASRTGGNYEQYFGPGTRLTVT.

The V call is TRBV6-5, the J call TRBJ1-1; D is uncertain. Germline V gene sequence: CDR1 MNHEY, CDR2 SVGAGI. V was clipped by 7 bases and J by 6 bases, with 12 bases between them. The CDR3 length is 12 residues. The CDR3 nucleotides are TGTGCCAGCAACATTCCGGGAGCTGAAGCTTTCTTT. This sequence encodes CASNIPGAEAFF.

The rearrangement uses TRBV5-4 and TRBJ1-4, with a possible D match to TRBD1 (6 bases). Trimming removed 4 bases at V and 7 bases at J, with 17 bases between. Looked up from germline, CDR1 is SGHNT and CDR2 is YYREEE (reference sequence). CDR3 length equals 15 residues. The CDR3 DNA reads as TGTGCCAGCAGCCCTGACAGGCCTGGAGGTGAAAAACTGTTTTTT. This translates into CASSPDRPGGEKLFF.

This clone has just one count. The V and J genes are TRBV4-1 and TRBJ2-3; TRBD1 might be the D (6 bases). The CDR3 is made up of 15 amino acids. V was clipped by 4 bases and J by 5 bases, with 16 bases between them. Germline V gives CDR1 MGHRA, CDR2 YSYEKL. The CDR3 DNA is TGCGCCAGCAGCCCCCAGGGGTTTTCCTTAGATACGCAGTATTTT. Amino acid sequence: CASSPQGFSLDTQYF.

The chain combines TRBV11-3 with TRBJ2-3; 9 bases map to TRBD1. The V and J ends lost 4 bases and 3 bases, in that order; junction bases with no gene match: 8. Per germline, CDR1 SGHNT and CDR2 YENEEA. This CDR3 is built from 16 residues. CDR3 sequence (DNA): TGTGCCAGCAGCTCAGGGACAGGGAGAGGAACAGATACGCAGTATTTT. As protein: CASSSGTGRGTDTQYF.

The chain combines TRBV6-5 with TRBJ2-7; TRBD2 matches 7 bases. The CDR3 has 12 amino acids. V lost 6 bases to trimming and J lost 6 bases; unmatched junction nucleotides: 5. Germline CDR1 is MNHEY and CDR2 is SVGAGI. In DNA form, the CDR3 reads TGTGCCAGCAGAAGGACTAGGGGCGAGCAGTACTTC. It is translated as CASRRTRGEQYF.

The V and J genes are TRBV7-9 and TRBJ2-3; D is possibly TRBD2 (6 bases). The CDR3 is made up of 16 amino acids. Germline CDR1 SEHNR, CDR2 FQNEAQ (reference sequence). Trimming took off 5 bases at V and 5 bases at J, with 20 bases between the two ends. CDR3 sequence: CASSLTGGPGLDTQYF. CDR3 bases: TGTGCCAGCAGCCTTACTGGAGGGCCGGGTTTAGATACGCAGTATTTT.

The V and J genes are TRBV25-1 and TRBJ1-6, with a weak D call TRBD1 (5 bases). The germline V gene has CDR1 MGHDK and CDR2 SYGVNS. This CDR3 region has 14 residues. The ends were cut back, 2 bases at V and 7 bases at J, with 9 bases in the middle. The CDR3 spells CASSEGAANSPLHF. CDR3 nucleotide sequence: TGTGCCAGCAGTGAAGGGGCCGCGAATTCACCCCTCCACTTT.

The chain joins TRBV6-5 to TRBJ2-5; D is unclear. CDR1 is MNHEY and CDR2 is SVGAGI in the germline V gene. This CDR3 is built from 15 residues. Trimming took off 8 bases at V and 3 bases at J, with 19 bases between the two ends. In nucleotides, the CDR3 is TGTGCCAGCGGGCCCCATCCAGACGGTAAAGAGACCCAGTACTTC. It codes for CASGPHPDGKETQYF.